This record covers a single TCR beta chain. Its cognate antigen has yet to be identified. Base quality data are lacking; no much larger clone is found one base away. Patients with melanoma were used as donors. The CDR3 goes from the cysteine to the phenylalanine over 11 residues. Solely the CDR3 DNA is kept, with 33 bases framed from the first base. V is shortened by 5 bases, J by 11 bases, and the region joining them spans 12 bases. The germline V gene yields SGHVS for CDR1 and FNYEAQ for CDR2. This entry comes from a study of CD4+ T cells in melanoma (dated by TCRdb to between 2021 and 2024). Background on the whole study: Neoantigen-specific CD4+ T cells in human melanoma were investigated in the study. The paper's findings and limits, for the study overall: Neoantigen-specific CD4+ T cells were reported to be correlated with the function of CD8+ T cells, macrophages and B cells. Neoantigen-specific CD4+ T cells in melanoma were reported to have a range of differentiation states.

Library generation was performed with the immunoSEQ multiplex PCR assay. The immuneACCESS repertoire file appears here via TCRdb, limited to in-frame rearrangements. These files lack a portion of the clones; in checked studies, under half of the deficit traces to unresolved V genes, and the cause of the others is not known. The sample table records some 9,900 clones; around three quarters of these occur just once. In total, the top ten clones hold around 21% of the sample. Sequenced: cells from a culture (not recorded whether cultured in vitro). This clonotype was obtained from a human donor with melanoma. Rearrangement joined TRBV7-6 to TRBJ1-1; matching of 6 bases hints at TRBD1 as the D gene. Here is the DNA: TGTGCCAGCAGCGAGCAGGGGCAGGCTTTCTTT. Translated, this gives CASSEQGQAFF.